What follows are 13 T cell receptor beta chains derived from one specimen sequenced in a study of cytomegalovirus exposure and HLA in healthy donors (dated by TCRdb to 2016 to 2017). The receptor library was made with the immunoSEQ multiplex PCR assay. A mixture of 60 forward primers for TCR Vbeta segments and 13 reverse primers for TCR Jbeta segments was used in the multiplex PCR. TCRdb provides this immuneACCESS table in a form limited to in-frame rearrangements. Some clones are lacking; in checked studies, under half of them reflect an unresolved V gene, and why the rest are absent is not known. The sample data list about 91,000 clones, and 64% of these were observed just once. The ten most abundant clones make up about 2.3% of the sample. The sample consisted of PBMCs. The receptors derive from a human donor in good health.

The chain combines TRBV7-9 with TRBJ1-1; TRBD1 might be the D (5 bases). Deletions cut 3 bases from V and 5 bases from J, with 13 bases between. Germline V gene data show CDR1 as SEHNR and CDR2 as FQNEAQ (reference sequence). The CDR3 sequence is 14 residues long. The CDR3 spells CASSFRGAGTEAFF. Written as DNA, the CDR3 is TGTGCCAGCAGCTTTAGGGGCGCGGGAACTGAAGCTTTCTTT.

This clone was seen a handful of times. This CDR3 is CASSEAMGGSYEQYF. CDR3 sequence (DNA): TGTGCCAGCAGTGAAGCAATGGGGGGTTCCTACGAGCAGTACTTC. This sequence joins TRBV6-1 and TRBJ2-7, with D possibly TRBD2 on 6 matching bases. Trimming stripped 0 bases from V and 1 base from J, with 10 bases between. The germline V gene encodes CDR1 MNHNS and CDR2 SASEGT. The CDR3 sequence is 15 residues long.

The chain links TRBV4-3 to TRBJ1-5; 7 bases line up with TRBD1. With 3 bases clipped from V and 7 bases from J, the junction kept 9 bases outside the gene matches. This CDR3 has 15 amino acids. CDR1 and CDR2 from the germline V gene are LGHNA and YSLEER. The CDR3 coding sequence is TGCGCCAGCAGCCACGACAGGGATGGCGGGCAGCCCCAGCATTTT. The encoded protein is CASSHDRDGGQPQHF.

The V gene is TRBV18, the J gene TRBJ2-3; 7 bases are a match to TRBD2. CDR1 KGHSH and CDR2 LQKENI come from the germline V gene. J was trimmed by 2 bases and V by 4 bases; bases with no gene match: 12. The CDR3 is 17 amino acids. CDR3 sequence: CASSQSRRLADTDTQYF. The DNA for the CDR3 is TGTGCCAGCTCACAAAGTAGGAGGCTAGCGGACACAGATACGCAGTATTTT.

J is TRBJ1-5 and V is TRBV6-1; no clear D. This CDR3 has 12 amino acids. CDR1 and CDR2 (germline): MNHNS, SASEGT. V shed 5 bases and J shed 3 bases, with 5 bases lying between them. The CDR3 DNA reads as TGTGCCAGCAGTCTTAACAATCAGCCCCAGCATTTT. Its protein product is CASSLNNQPQHF.

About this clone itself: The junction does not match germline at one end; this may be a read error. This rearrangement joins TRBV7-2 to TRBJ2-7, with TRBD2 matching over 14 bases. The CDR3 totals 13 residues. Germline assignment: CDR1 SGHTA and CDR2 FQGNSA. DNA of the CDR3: TGTGCCAGCAGCTTAGGTGGGACTAGCGGGGGATCGTTC. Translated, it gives CASSLGGTSGGSF. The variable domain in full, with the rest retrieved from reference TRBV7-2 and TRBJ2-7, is GAGVSQSPSNKVTEKGKDVELRCDPISGHTALYWYRQSLGQGLEFLIYFQGNSAPDKSGLPSDRFSAERTGGSVSTLTIQRTQQEDSAVYLCASSLGGTSGGSFGPGTRLTVT.

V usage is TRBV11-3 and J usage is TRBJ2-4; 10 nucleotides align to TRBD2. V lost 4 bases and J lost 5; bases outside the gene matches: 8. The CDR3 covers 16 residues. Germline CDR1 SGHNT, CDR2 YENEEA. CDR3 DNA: TGTGCCAGCAGCTCATTCAGCGGGGGGGGCCAAAACATTCAGTACTTC. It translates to CASSSFSGGGQNIQYF.

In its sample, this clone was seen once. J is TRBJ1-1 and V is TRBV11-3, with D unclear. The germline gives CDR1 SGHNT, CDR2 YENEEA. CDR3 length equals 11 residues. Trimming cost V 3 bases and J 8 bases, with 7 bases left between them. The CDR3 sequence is CASSFAREAFF. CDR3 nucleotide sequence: TGTGCCAGCAGCTTCGCGAGAGAAGCTTTCTTT.

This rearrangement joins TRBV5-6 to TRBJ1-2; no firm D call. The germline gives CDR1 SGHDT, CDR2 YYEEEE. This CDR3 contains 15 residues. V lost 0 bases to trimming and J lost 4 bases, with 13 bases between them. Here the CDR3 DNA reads TGTGCCAGCAGCTTGGGTGGCACCGTCTCCTATGGCTACACCTTC. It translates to CASSLGGTVSYGYTF.

The CDR3 loop is CASSQDPPPLQSYEQYF. CDR3 DNA sequence: TGCGCCAGCAGCCAAGATCCCCCACCTCTACAGTCCTACGAGCAGTACTTC. This rearrangement joins TRBV4-1 to TRBJ2-7; the D is unclear. Trimming removed 0 bases at V and 1 base at J, with 16 bases between. The CDR3 runs 17 residues. Germline values: CDR1 MGHRA, CDR2 YSYEKL.

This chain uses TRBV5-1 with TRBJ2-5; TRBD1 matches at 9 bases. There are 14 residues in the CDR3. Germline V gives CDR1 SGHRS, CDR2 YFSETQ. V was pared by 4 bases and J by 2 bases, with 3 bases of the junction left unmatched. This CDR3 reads CASSRGQGQETQYF. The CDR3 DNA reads TGCGCCAGCAGCCGAGGACAGGGGCAAGAGACCCAGTACTTC.

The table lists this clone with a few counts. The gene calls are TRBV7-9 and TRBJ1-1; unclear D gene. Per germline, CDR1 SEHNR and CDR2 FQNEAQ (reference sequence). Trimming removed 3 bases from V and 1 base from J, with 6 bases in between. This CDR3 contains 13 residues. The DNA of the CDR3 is TGTGCCAGCAGCTTGTCGGGGAACACTGAAGCTTTCTTT. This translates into CASSLSGNTEAFF.

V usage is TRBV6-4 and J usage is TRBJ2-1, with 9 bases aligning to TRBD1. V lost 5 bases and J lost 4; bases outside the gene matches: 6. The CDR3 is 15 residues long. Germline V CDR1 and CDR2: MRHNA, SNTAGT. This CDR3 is CASSRSGTGYNEQFF. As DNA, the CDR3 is TGTGCCAGCAGTCGGAGTGGGACAGGGTACAATGAGCAGTTCTTC.